These 12 T cell receptor beta chains share one sample of origin, sequenced in a study of vaccination and CD4 T cells after COVID-19. Their recognized antigens are unknown. The Oncomine TCR Beta short-read assay sequenced DNA from cultured CD4+ T cells. TCRdb re-derived calls from the PCR reads in MiXCR, one entry per CDR3 protein. This table has around 21,000 distinct CDR3 sequences, around half appearing once. Treatment here: roughly 10-day PBMC culture with coronavirus spike peptide pools or control peptides (ViraFEST assay). The specimen was CD4+ T cells from blood, cultured in vitro. These receptors all stem from a human donor who had recovered from COVID-19.

This clonotype has more than one count but fewer than ten. The CDR3 DNA reads TGTGCCAGCAGCTTGGCACGGTTGAACACTGAAGCTTTCTTT. It specifies CASSLARLNTEAFF. The gene calls are TRBV11-3 and TRBJ1-1; no clear D gene. The germline gives CDR1 SGHNT, CDR2 YENEEA. The CDR3 runs 14 residues. Trimming took 3 bases from V and 0 from J, leaving 8 bases between them.

In its sample, this clonotype was seen once. The V call is TRBV28, the J call TRBJ2-2; tentatively, D is TRBD1 (6 bases). The ends were cut back, 3 bases at V and 0 bases at J, with 11 bases in the middle. Germline-derived CDR1 and CDR2 are MDHEN and SYDVKM. The CDR3 sequence is 16 residues long. The CDR3 DNA reads TGTGCCAGCAGTTTTTGGACAGTTACGAACACCGGGGAGCTGTTTTTT. Protein sequence: CASSFWTVTNTGELFF.

The rearrangement joins TRBV6-1 to TRBJ1-2, with 8 bases that match TRBD1. V shed 6 bases, J shed 3 bases, and the junction held 6 bases outside the gene matches. This CDR3 spans 14 amino acids. Germline V gene data show CDR1 as MNHNS and CDR2 as SASEGT. CDR3 residues: CASRDQGADYGYTF. CDR3 sequence (DNA): TGTGCCAGCAGAGATCAGGGGGCGGACTATGGCTACACCTTC.

This clonotype was counted between two and nine times. The chain combines TRBV2 with TRBJ2-7, with 8 nucleotides matching TRBD1. V gave up 6 bases and J gave up 0 bases; unmatched junction bases: 4. There are 14 residues in the CDR3. CDR1 and CDR2 from the germline V gene are SNHLY and FYNNEI. CDR3: CASRRTGNSYEQYF. DNA for the CDR3: TGTGCCAGCAGACGGACAGGGAACTCCTACGAGCAGTACTTC.

On this clonotype: One junction end disagrees with the germline gene, perhaps due to a read error. The rearrangement links TRBV7-7 to TRBJ2-2, with D hard to call. The CDR3 runs to 15 residues. Looked up from germline, CDR1 is SSHAT and CDR2 is FNYEAQ (reference sequence). The CDR3 bases are TGTGCTAGCAGCTTAGAGGTTTCGGACACCGGGGAGCTGTTTTTT. Its protein product is CASSLEVSDTGELFF.

CDR3: CASSFGGGRMDTQYF. Written as DNA, the CDR3 is TGTGCCAGCAGTTTCGGTGGGGGGCGGATGGATACGCAGTATTTT. The chain employs TRBV28 and TRBJ2-3; the D gene could be TRBD1 or TRBD2 (6 bases each). V lost 3 bases to trimming and J lost 6 bases, with 16 bases between them. The CDR3 spans 15 residues. The germline V gene has CDR1 MDHEN and CDR2 SYDVKM. The complete variable domain, with remaining parts taken from reference TRBV28 and TRBJ2-3, reads DVKVTQSSRYLVKRTGEKVFLECVQDMDHENMFWYRQDPGLGLRLIYFSYDVKMKEKGDIPEGYSVSREKKERFSLILESASTNQTSMYLCASSFGGGRMDTQYFGPGTRLTVL.

V usage is TRBV5-4 and J usage is TRBJ1-6; D unclear. CDR1 SGHNT and CDR2 YYREEE come from the germline V gene (reference sequence). The CDR3 has 16 residues. Trimming removed 0 bases from V and 7 bases from J, with 14 bases in between. The CDR3 spells CASSLAPGQGNSPLHF. DNA of the CDR3: TGTGCCAGCAGCTTGGCCCCCGGGCAAGGCAATTCACCCCTCCACTTT.

V and J are TRBV6-5 and TRBJ2-7; D possibly corresponds to TRBD2 (5 bases). With 4 bases removed from V and 3 bases from J, the gap between germline ends came to 13 bases. The CDR3 covers 14 residues. Germline V CDR1 and CDR2: MNHEY, SVGAGI. The CDR3: CASSSPFGGYEQYF. The CDR3 coding sequence is TGTGCCAGCAGTTCCCCATTCGGAGGCTACGAGCAGTACTTC.

This clonotype was picked up a small number of times. The chain recombines TRBV20-1 with TRBJ2-3; D gene unclear. CDR3 size: 11 residues. Germline V gene data show CDR1 as DFQATT and CDR2 as SNEGSKA (reference sequence). Trimming removed 1 base from V and 6 bases from J, with 5 bases in between. CDR3 nucleotides: TGCAGTGCTAGAGTCGAGGATACGCAGTATTTT. It codes for CSARVEDTQYF.

V usage is TRBV7-2 and J usage is TRBJ2-3; 11 nucleotides match TRBD2. Trimming at V came to 0 bases and at J to 4 bases, leaving 6 bases not matched to a gene. There are 17 residues in the CDR3. Germline lookup yields CDR1 SGHTA and CDR2 FQGNSA. CDR3 in amino acids: CASSLAGTSGSADTQYF. The CDR3 DNA reads TGTGCCAGCAGCTTAGCCGGTACTAGCGGGAGTGCAGATACGCAGTATTTT. Full variable domain (remainder filled in from reference TRBV7-2 and TRBJ2-3): GAGVSQSPSNKVTEKGKDVELRCDPISGHTALYWYRQSLGQGLEFLIYFQGNSAPDKSGLPSDRFSAERTGGSVSTLTIQRTQQEDSAVYLCASSLAGTSGSADTQYFGPGTRLTVL.

The gene calls are TRBV19 and TRBJ2-2, with 13 bases matching TRBD2. This CDR3 is built from 16 residues. J lost 6 bases, V lost 4 bases, and 5 bases had no gene match. CDR1 is LNHDA and CDR2 is SQIVND in the germline V gene (reference sequence). The CDR3 region is CASSSGLAGAPGELFF. In DNA, the CDR3 is TGTGCCAGTAGTAGCGGACTAGCGGGAGCCCCCGGGGAGCTGTTTTTT.

V and J are TRBV3-1 and TRBJ1-1; D gene unclear. The CDR3 consists of 13 residues. Germline V CDR1 and CDR2: LGHDT, YNNKEL (reference sequence). V lost 3 bases, J lost 4 bases, and 9 bases lay in between. The CDR3 DNA reads as TGTGCCAGCAGCCAGAAGCCAATCACTGAAGCTTTCTTT. Encoded protein: CASSQKPITEAFF.